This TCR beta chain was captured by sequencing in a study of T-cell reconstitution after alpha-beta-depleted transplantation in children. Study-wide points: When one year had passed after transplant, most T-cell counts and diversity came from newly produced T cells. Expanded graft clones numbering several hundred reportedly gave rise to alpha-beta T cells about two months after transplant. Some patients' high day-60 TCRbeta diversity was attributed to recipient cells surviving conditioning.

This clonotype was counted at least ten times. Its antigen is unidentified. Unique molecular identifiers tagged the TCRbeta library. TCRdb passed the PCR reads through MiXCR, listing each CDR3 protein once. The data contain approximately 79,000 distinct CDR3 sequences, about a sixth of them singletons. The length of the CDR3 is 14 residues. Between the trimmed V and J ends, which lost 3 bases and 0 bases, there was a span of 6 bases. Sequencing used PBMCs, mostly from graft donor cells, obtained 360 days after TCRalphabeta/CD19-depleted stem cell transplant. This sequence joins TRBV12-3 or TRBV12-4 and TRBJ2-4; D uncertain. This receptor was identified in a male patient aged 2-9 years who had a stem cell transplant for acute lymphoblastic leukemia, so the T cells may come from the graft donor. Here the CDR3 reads CASSFGLAKNIQYF. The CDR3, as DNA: TGTGCCAGCAGTTTTGGCTTAGCCAAAAACATTCAGTACTTC.